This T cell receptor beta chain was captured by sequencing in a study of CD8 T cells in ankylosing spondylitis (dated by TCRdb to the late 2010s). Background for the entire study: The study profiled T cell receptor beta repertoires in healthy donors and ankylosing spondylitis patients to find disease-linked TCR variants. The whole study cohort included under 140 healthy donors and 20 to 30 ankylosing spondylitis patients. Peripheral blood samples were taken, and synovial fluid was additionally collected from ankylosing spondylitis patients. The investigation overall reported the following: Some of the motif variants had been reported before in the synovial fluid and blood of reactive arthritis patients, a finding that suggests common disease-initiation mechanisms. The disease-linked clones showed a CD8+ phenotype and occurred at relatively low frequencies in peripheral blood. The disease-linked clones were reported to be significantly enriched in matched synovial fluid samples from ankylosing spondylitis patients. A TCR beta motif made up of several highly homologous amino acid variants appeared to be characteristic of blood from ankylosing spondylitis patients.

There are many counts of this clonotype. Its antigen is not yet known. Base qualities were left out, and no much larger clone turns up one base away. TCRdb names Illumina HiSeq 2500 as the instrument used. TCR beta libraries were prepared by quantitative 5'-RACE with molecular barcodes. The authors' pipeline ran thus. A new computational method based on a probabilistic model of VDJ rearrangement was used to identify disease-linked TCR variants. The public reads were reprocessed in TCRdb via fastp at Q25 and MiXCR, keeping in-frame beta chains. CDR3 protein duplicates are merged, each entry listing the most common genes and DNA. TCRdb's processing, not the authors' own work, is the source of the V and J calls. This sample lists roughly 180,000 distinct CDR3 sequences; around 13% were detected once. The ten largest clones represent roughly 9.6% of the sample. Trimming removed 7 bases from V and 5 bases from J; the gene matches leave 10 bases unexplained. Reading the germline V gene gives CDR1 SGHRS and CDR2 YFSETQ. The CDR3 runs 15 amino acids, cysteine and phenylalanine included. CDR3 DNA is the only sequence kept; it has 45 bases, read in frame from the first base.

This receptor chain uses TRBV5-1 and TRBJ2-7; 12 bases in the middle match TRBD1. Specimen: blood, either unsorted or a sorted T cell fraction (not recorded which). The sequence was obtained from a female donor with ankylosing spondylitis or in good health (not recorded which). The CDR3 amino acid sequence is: CASSIDGTGGNEQYF. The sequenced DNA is TGCGCCAGCTCAATCGATGGGACAGGGGGCAACGAGCAGTACTTC.